This T cell receptor beta chain is drawn from a study of T cell changes during pregnancy in multiple sclerosis. TCRdb's copy holds only in-frame clones and misses some; the assay was immunoSEQ multiplex PCR. The sample shows around 30,000 clones, about 92% of them seen only once. This TCR came from a female donor with multiple sclerosis, enrolled in a pregnancy study. Sequences were derived from CD4+ T cells from peripheral blood mononuclear cells, sampled after pregnancy.

CDR3 sequence: CASSSTGTTGANVLTF. The CDR3 region has the DNA TGTGCCAGCAGCTCGACAGGTACAACTGGGGCCAACGTCCTGACTTTC. The chain is built from TRBV5-8 and TRBJ2-6; possible D gene TRBD1, 6 bases. This CDR3 is built from 16 residues. Trimming removed 3 bases from V and 2 bases from J, with 12 bases in between. The V gene's germline CDR1 is SGHTS and CDR2 YDEGEE.